This T cell receptor (beta chain) came from a study of early stage breast cancer tumors. Whole-study findings and limits: Compared with adjacent normal breast, tumors showed about 2.4-fold denser, more clonal T cells. Enriched TCRB sequences shared across patients were mostly commonly generated sequences. Blood repertoires resembled normal breast more than tumor. Bulk DNA sequencing of unsorted cells missed chain pairing and markers.

This clone was seen a handful of times. Its antigen is as yet unknown. Using immunoSEQ multiplex PCR, the repertoire was profiled, and TCRdb retains in-frame clones only, with some absent. The data hold 25,000 to 30,000 clones, with 75% to 85% observed a single time. The V end lost 5 bases, the J end lost 7 bases, and 11 bases lay between the germline ends. This CDR3 has 12 amino acids. Germline CDR1 reads LNHDA; CDR2 reads SQIVND (reference sequence). J is TRBJ1-2 and V is TRBV19; D is uncertain. The specimen was blood. This TCR came from a person in their sixties or seventies with breast cancer. CDR3 protein: CASSARVGGYTF. CDR3 in DNA: TGTGCCAGTAGTGCGCGGGTCGGTGGCTACACCTTC.